The 18 T cell receptor beta chains reported below all come from one sample, sequenced in a study of T cell repertoires in cytomegalovirus infection. TCRdb used MiXCR to reprocess the reads, holding one entry per CDR3 protein. The table has about 300,000 distinct CDR3 sequences, approximately 10% seen once. The sequenced material came from PBMCs. Receptor source: a human donor in good health (CMV status not recorded). Some clones in this sample may be carry-over from other donors' samples.

This clonotype was recorded many times. The gene calls are TRBV6-2 or TRBV6-3 and TRBJ2-5; no clear D. The CDR3 spans 13 residues. Looked up from germline, CDR1 is MNHEY and CDR2 is SVGEGT. V was cut by 2 bases and J by 0 bases, with 4 bases left in between. CDR3 nucleotide sequence: TGTGCCAGCAGTTACGGCCACCAAGAGACCCAGTACTTC. It yields the protein CASSYGHQETQYF.

The chain couples TRBV10-3 to TRBJ2-7; D tentatively fits TRBD1 or TRBD2 (5 bases each). The CDR3 is 15 amino acids. Germline V gives CDR1 ENHRY, CDR2 SYGVKD. Trimming took 8 bases from V and 3 from J, leaving 20 bases between them. CDR3 sequence (DNA): TGTGCCATCCAGGACCTCGGGACGGAACACTACGAGCAGTACTTC. Amino acid sequence: CAIQDLGTEHYEQYF.

This clonotype was recorded many times. The chain couples TRBV6-5 to TRBJ1-1; the D is unclear. Germline V gene data show CDR1 as MNHEY and CDR2 as SVGAGI. The CDR3 consists of 15 residues. V lost 5 bases to trimming and J lost 3 bases, with 16 bases between them. The CDR3 DNA reads as TGTGCCAGCAGTCGAGCCCTTTTTAAGGACACTGAAGCTTTCTTT. Translated: CASSRALFKDTEAFF.

The sample holds many counts of this clonotype. This sequence joins TRBV6-5 and TRBJ1-6, with TRBD1 identical over 8 bases. Germline V CDR1 and CDR2: MNHEY, SVGAGI. The CDR3 has 15 residues. V gave up 0 bases and J gave up 8 bases; unmatched junction bases: 3. The chain's CDR3 is CASSYSQGAYSPLHF. The CDR3 nucleotides read TGTGCCAGCAGTTACTCCCAGGGGGCTTATTCACCCCTCCACTTT.

This clonotype has a count of ten or more. The CDR3 nucleotides read TGCAGTGCTAGCAGACAGGGCGCCTACGAGCAGTACGTC. Translation: CSASRQGAYEQYV. The gene calls are TRBV20-1 and TRBJ2-7; 7 nucleotides match TRBD1. J lost 2 bases, V lost 3 bases, and 4 bases had no gene match. CDR1 is DFQATT, CDR2 SNEGSKA, per germline (reference sequence). This CDR3 comprises 13 residues.

This clonotype was counted between two and nine times. This chain joins TRBV29-1 and TRBJ2-7; TRBD2 matches 8 bases. The CDR3 contains 12 residues. Per germline, CDR1 SQVTM and CDR2 ANQGSEA. J was trimmed by 3 bases and V by 7 bases; bases with no gene match: 5. CDR3 in DNA: TGCAGCGCTCGGGGGGGCTTCTACGAGCAGTACTTC. Its translation is CSARGGFYEQYF.

This clonotype was seen ten or more times. The chain is built from TRBV28 and TRBJ2-4, with 8 bases fitting TRBD1. The CDR3 is 14 amino acids. Germline-derived CDR1 and CDR2 are MDHEN and SYDVKM. V shed 5 bases, J shed 9 bases, and the junction held 9 bases outside the gene matches. The CDR3 region has the DNA TGTGCCAGCAGTCCTCAGGGGGCGAGGGGCATTCAGTACTTC. This sequence encodes CASSPQGARGIQYF.

Of note for this clonotype: A single base separates this from a much larger clone, so it may be a read error. It is likely a read error, because the conserved phenylalanine at the end of the CDR3 is missing. The rearrangement uses TRBV25-1 and TRBJ1-1; 8 bases map to TRBD1. Germline CDR1 and CDR2: MGHDK and SYGVNS. The V segment lost 6 bases and the J segment 5 bases; nucleotides outside the gene matches: 8. The CDR3 runs to 14 residues. CDR3 residues: CASRDRDVHTEAFC. DNA of the CDR3: TGTGCCAGCAGGGACAGGGACGTGCATACTGAAGCTTTCTGT.

This chain uses TRBV2 with TRBJ2-5; a possible D gene is TRBD2 (7 bases). This CDR3 spans 12 amino acids. Between the trimmed V and J ends, which lost 11 bases and 5 bases, there was a span of 15 bases. CDR1 SNHLY and CDR2 FYNNEI come from the germline V gene. CDR3 protein: CAYIQGGETQYF. For the CDR3, the DNA is TGTGCCTATATACAGGGAGGGGAGACCCAGTACTTC.

The genes are TRBV12-3 or TRBV12-4 and TRBJ2-7; D is ambiguous. V was clipped by 6 bases and J by 1 base, with 10 bases between them. CDR3 length: 13 amino acids. CDR3 bases: TGTGCCAGCAGCTCGGACGGATCCTACGAGCAGTACTTC. Its protein is CASSSDGSYEQYF.

This clonotype was observed at least ten times. The rearrangement uses TRBV7-2 and TRBJ2-5; 11 nucleotides line up with TRBD2. The germline V gene encodes CDR1 SGHTA and CDR2 FQGNSA. The CDR3 covers 15 residues. The V gene end was trimmed by 3 bases and the J gene end by 4 bases; junction bases not matched to a gene: 4. CDR3 region: CASSFQGLAGETQYF. The CDR3 DNA is TGTGCCAGCAGCTTCCAAGGACTAGCGGGAGAGACCCAGTACTTC.

This clonotype occurred many times. The chain carries TRBV20-1 and TRBJ2-3; 13 bases are a match to TRBD2. Germline CDR1 is DFQATT and CDR2 is SNEGSKA (reference sequence). After removal of 6 bases from V and 10 bases from J, the junction contained 10 bases not matched to a gene. The CDR3 sequence is 14 residues long. The CDR3, as DNA: TGCAGTGCCACTAGCGGGGGGGATTCCCACGCGCAGTATTTT. Amino acids: CSATSGGDSHAQYF.

This clonotype has more than one count but fewer than ten. The rearrangement uses TRBV6-1 and TRBJ2-7; 9 nucleotides align to TRBD1. CDR1 and CDR2 from the germline V gene are MNHNS and SASEGT. This CDR3 spans 12 amino acids. V shed 11 bases, J shed 6 bases, and the junction held 8 bases outside the gene matches. The chain's CDR3 is CAGDRDGGEQYF. CDR3 in DNA: TGTGCCGGGGACAGGGACGGGGGCGAGCAGTACTTC.

This clonotype was seen ten or more times. V gene TRBV5-5 combines with J gene TRBJ2-3; the D gene is possibly TRBD1 (6 bases). The ends were cut back, 4 bases at V and 0 bases at J, with 12 bases in the middle. CDR3 length equals 15 residues. Germline V gene data show CDR1 as SGHKS and CDR2 as YYEKEE (reference sequence). CDR3 sequence (DNA): TGTGCCAGCAGCCGGGACACCATTAGCACAGATACGCAGTATTTT. As protein: CASSRDTISTDTQYF.

J is TRBJ2-2 and V is TRBV28; 9 bases map to TRBD1. Trimming took 2 bases from V and 8 from J; bases not matched to a gene: 6. Germline V gives CDR1 MDHEN, CDR2 SYDVKM. The CDR3 sequence is 15 residues long. This CDR3 reads CASSLTGGVMGELFF. DNA of the CDR3: TGTGCCAGCAGTTTAACAGGGGGCGTGATGGGGGAGCTGTTTTTT.

The V gene is TRBV28, the J gene TRBJ1-3, with D perhaps matching TRBD1 (6 bases). Per germline, CDR1 MDHEN and CDR2 SYDVKM. Trimming removed 5 bases from V and 0 bases from J, with 11 bases in between. The CDR3 is 15 residues long. The CDR3 DNA reads TGTGCCAGCAGTCCAGGGGACAACTCTGGAAACACCATATATTTT. Translating it yields CASSPGDNSGNTIYF.

This clonotype was seen many times. CDR3 DNA: TGTGCCAGCAAGGTGGGGAACACCGGGGAGCTGTTTTTT. It encodes CASKVGNTGELFF. J is TRBJ2-2 and V is TRBV9; D uncertain. CDR1 and CDR2 (germline): SGDLS, YYNGEE. With 6 bases removed from V and 1 base from J, the gap between germline ends came to 7 bases. This CDR3 spans 13 amino acids. Full variable domain (remainder filled in from reference TRBV9 and TRBJ2-2): DSGVTQTPKHLITATGQRVTLRCSPRSGDLSVYWYQQSLDQGLQFLIQYYNGEERAKGNILERFSAQQFPDLHSELNLSSLELGDSALYFCASKVGNTGELFFGEGSRLTVL.

The V gene is TRBV3-1, the J gene TRBJ2-7, with D possibly being TRBD1 or TRBD2 (5 bases each). This CDR3 comprises 15 residues. V was pared by 4 bases and J by 2 bases, with 15 bases between. The germline CDR1 and CDR2 sequences are LGHDT and YNNKEL (reference sequence). In nucleotides, the CDR3 is TGTGCCAGCAGCCTCGGGACGGACTCGACCTACGAGCAGTACGTC. Amino acids: CASSLGTDSTYEQYV.